The rows below give T cell receptor beta chains drawn from one sample of a study of OX40 agonist ivuxolimab in advanced cancers. Profiled with immunoSEQ multiplex PCR; TCRdb holds only in-frame clones, not every one. This table holds approximately 110,000 clones, 85% to 95% found once. Source: CD4+ or CD8+ T cells sorted from blood, taken in a trial of the OX40 agonist ivuxolimab. The source of these receptors is an adult with an advanced solid tumor such as melanoma, head and neck, liver or kidney cancer. CDR3s include the opening cysteine and the closing phenylalanine or tryptophan.

TRBV5-1	TRBJ1-4	CASSLDLASNEKLFF
TRBV18	TRBJ1-1	CASSPGRGTEAFF
TRBV7-2	TRBJ1-1	CASSLVQGLKGEAFF
TRBV4-3	TRBJ1-2	CASSQERGRSYTF
TRBV18	TRBJ2-7	CASSPGQHYEQYF
TRBV27	TRBJ2-7	CASSPIQGAYEQYF
TRBV11-1	TRBJ2-7	CASSLRLLSYEQYF
TRBV6-5	TRBJ2-3	CASSYSDSPSTDTQYF
TRBV5-1	TRBJ1-5	CASSLEGGNTNQPQHF
TRBV2	TRBJ1-1	CASSSGEEYTEAFF
TRBV19	TRBJ2-1	CASSSRPRGNEQFF
TRBV2	TRBJ2-6	CASSLRDSGGSGANVLTF
TRBV11-2	TRBJ2-7	CASTLDRGTYEQYF
TRBV2	TRBJ2-7	CASSGSGTAHSYEQYF
TRBV5-6	TRBJ1-3	CASSLTGTAEGNTIYF
TRBV5-6	TRBJ2-1	CASSLELAGGIYNEQFF
TRBV11-3	TRBJ1-1	CASSLAFTGRNTEAFF
TRBV19	TRBJ1-5	CASSIDDRGRLSNQPQHF
TRBV27	TRBJ1-2	CASSFQGTGTYGYTF
TRBV10-2	TRBJ1-2	CASSDENYGYTF
TRBV7-2	TRBJ1-1	CASSTQMNTEAFF
TRBV5-1	TRBJ2-3	CASGGQRVTDTQYF
TRBV5-6	TRBJ2-7	CASSLVNTDEQYF
TRBV7-9	TRBJ2-1	CASSLGASGYNEQFF
TRBV19	TRBJ1-4	CASSTRTGNNEKLFF
TRBV2	TRBJ2-5	CASNLSGEETQYF
TRBV19	TRBJ1-5	CASLEGGQPQHF
TRBV28	TRBJ2-5	CASTKGLAGTQETQYF
TRBV7-3	TRBJ2-3	CASSLGGVTDTQYF
TRBV27	TRBJ1-1	CASTPGTGRAQTEAFF
TRBV7-8	TRBJ2-5	CASSLSSGRWQETQYF
TRBV27	TRBJ2-3	CASSLNSGYADTQYF
TRBV6-6	TRBJ1-2	CASSYFRYGYTF
TRBV7-9	TRBJ1-4	CASSFQGQKEKLFF